This entry lists 11 T cell receptor beta chains sequenced from one sample in a study of cytomegalovirus exposure and HLA in healthy donors. 13 Jbeta primers and 60 Vbeta primers were used for the PCR. The table came from immunoSEQ multiplex PCR; TCRdb's copy has only in-frame clones and leaves some out. The sample records about 130,000 clones, 65% to 90% being singletons. The sequencing input was PBMCs. Source of these receptors: a man aged 50 to 59 in good health and CMV-seronegative.

J is TRBJ1-1 and V is TRBV5-1, with a tentative D call TRBD1 (5 bases). Germline V lookup: CDR1 SGHRS, CDR2 YFSETQ. V was pared by 3 bases and J by 4 bases, with 10 bases between. The CDR3 runs 13 residues. The CDR3 DNA sequence: TGCGCCAGCAGCTCAGGGTGGGGCACTGAAGCTTTCTTT. Its translation: CASSSGWGTEAFF. The variable domain in full, with the rest retrieved from reference TRBV5-1 and TRBJ1-1, is KAGVTQTPRYLIKTRGQQVTLSCSPISGHRSVSWYQQTPGQGLQFLFEYFSETQRNKGNFPGRFSGRQFSNSRSEMNVSTLELGDSALYLCASSSGWGTEAFFGQGTRLTVV.

The V and J genes are TRBV6-4 and TRBJ2-1, with D perhaps matching TRBD2 (6 bases). This CDR3 comprises 16 residues. The germline gives CDR1 MRHNA, CDR2 SNTAGT. The V end lost 0 bases, the J end lost 3 bases, and 12 bases lay between the germline ends. The CDR3 spells CASSDSTRGDYNEQFF. CDR3 DNA: TGTGCCAGCAGTGACTCGACTAGAGGTGACTACAATGAGCAGTTCTTC.

The genes are TRBV7-9 and TRBJ2-1; 7 bases line up with TRBD1. Germline CDR1 reads SEHNR; CDR2 reads FQNEAQ (reference sequence). The J segment lost 4 bases and the V segment lost 5 bases, leaving 2 bases of the junction unmatched. The length of the CDR3 is 13 residues. Written as DNA, the CDR3 is TGTGCCAGCAGCACGACAGGGTACAATGAGCAGTTCTTC. As protein: CASSTTGYNEQFF.

This clone came up once. This chain joins TRBV11-2 and TRBJ1-2; weak D call: TRBD1 (5 bases). V was trimmed by 4 bases and J by 0 bases, leaving 12 bases between them. Germline V gives CDR1 SGHAT, CDR2 FQNNGV. The length of the CDR3 is 15 residues. This chain's CDR3 is CASSSFRGTNYGYTF. CDR3 coding DNA: TGTGCCAGCAGCTCCTTTCGGGGGACTAACTATGGCTACACCTTC.

The rearrangement links TRBV6-1 to TRBJ2-7; the D gene is possibly TRBD2 (5 bases). This CDR3 has 13 residues. Per germline, CDR1 MNHNS and CDR2 SASEGT. V dropped 8 bases and J dropped 2 bases, with 13 bases sitting between them. For the CDR3, the DNA is TGTGCCAGCCGGGTCGGGGTAACCTACGAGCAGTACTTC. Its protein product is CASRVGVTYEQYF.

This sequence joins TRBV18 and TRBJ1-3; TRBD1 agrees at 9 bases. V lost 3 bases to trimming and J lost 7 bases; unmatched junction nucleotides: 1. From germline, CDR1 is KGHSH and CDR2 LQKENI. The CDR3 runs 13 residues. In nucleotides, the CDR3 is TGTGCCAGCTCACCCGGACAGGGGAACACCATATATTTT. This encodes CASSPGQGNTIYF.

The chain links TRBV27 to TRBJ2-7, with TRBD1 matching over 7 bases. This CDR3 has 16 amino acids. Germline V gene sequence: CDR1 MNHEY, CDR2 SMNVEV (reference sequence). The V gene end was trimmed by 7 bases and the J gene end by 2 bases; junction bases not matched to a gene: 14. CDR3 coding DNA: TGTGCCAGCATATTAACGAAGGACAGGATCCCCTACGAGCAGTACTTC. It is translated as CASILTKDRIPYEQYF.

The V call is TRBV30, the J call TRBJ1-2; a weak D match, TRBD1 (6 bases). V dropped 4 bases and J dropped 6 bases, with 15 bases sitting between them. The CDR3 loop spans 13 amino acids. Germline-derived CDR1 and CDR2 are GTSNPN and SVGIG (reference sequence). CDR3 protein: CAWTVGRGDGYTF. In DNA form, the CDR3 reads TGTGCCTGGACCGTCGGCAGGGGCGATGGCTACACCTTC.

Note on this clone: Germline and junction disagree at one end, which may indicate a read error. The CDR3 DNA is TGTACCAGCAGTTATCCTTACAGGGGCCATCAATATCAGCCCCAGCATTTT. It is translated as CTSSYPYRGHQYQPQHF. The V gene is TRBV6-9, the J gene TRBJ1-5; TRBD1 matches at 7 bases. The germline V gene has CDR1 MNHGY and CDR2 SVAAGI. This CDR3 is built from 17 residues.

The chain is built from TRBV4-1 and TRBJ2-7, with D tentatively TRBD2 (6 bases). Looked up from germline, CDR1 is MGHRA and CDR2 is YSYEKL. V was trimmed by 1 base and J by 7 bases, leaving 11 bases between them. CDR3 length: 13 amino acids. Written as DNA, the CDR3 is TGCGCCAGCAGCCAAGGTCCTCGGGGGGAGCAGTACTTC. Translated, it gives CASSQGPRGEQYF.

This chain joins TRBV5-1 and TRBJ1-2; 12 bases are a match to TRBD1. Looked up from germline, CDR1 is SGHRS and CDR2 is YFSETQ. V gave up 0 bases and J gave up 5 bases; unmatched junction bases: 5. This CDR3 is built from 16 residues. Written as DNA, the CDR3 is TGCGCCAGCAGCTTGGTGGGACAGGGGGCGAATTATGGCTACACCTTC. Protein product: CASSLVGQGANYGYTF.